The text below deals with one T cell receptor beta chain. Its cognate antigen is unknown. Germline V gene sequence: CDR1 SGHTA, CDR2 FQGTGA. This CDR3 region has 15 residues. Germline trimming cut 4 bases from V and 5 bases from J; bases unmatched to any gene: 10. This record comes from a study of CD8+ T cells in alopecia areata. Study overall: The drug, oral tofacitinib, was given to treated patients at 5 to 10 mg twice daily.

The sequencing template was cDNA reverse transcribed from extracted RNA. The assay was immunoSEQ multiplex PCR, and TCRdb's table has in-frame clones only and misses some. Here the sample spans about 150,000 clones, around 87% being singletons. Study-wide results and caveats: Scalp sequencing captures resident alphabeta T cells of normal skin too. Lesional tissue from the scalp (especially in alopecia totalis/universalis) showed higher clonality than normal scalp.

Both CD4+ and CD8+ T cells were separated by sorting PBMCs. The rearrangement uses TRBV7-3 and TRBJ1-1; 7 positions agree with TRBD1. Sample: CD8+ T cells sorted from blood, taken at week 0. This sequence originates from a human donor with alopecia areata. CDR3 sequence: CASSSMTGMETEAFF. CDR3 in DNA: TGTGCCAGCAGCTCGATGACAGGGATGGAGACTGAAGCTTTCTTT.